The present TCR beta chain was sequenced within a study of blood T cell repertoires in COVID-19. Study as a whole: Both acute and convalescent COVID-19 samples were obtained from the United States, Italy and Spain. PBMCs, B-cell-depleted T cells, or T cells provided the cDNA or gDNA that made up the material.

Under the authors' procedure: The authors estimated nucleated cell counts from reference gene primer amplification. Sequenced by immunoSEQ multiplex PCR; TCRdb stores in-frame clones only, minus some. The V and J calls and clone size are taken from that table; D and trimming were inferred from the DNA. The sample consists of some 160,000 clones, about 90% of them appearing once. Germline loops: CDR1 SGDLS, CDR2 YYNGEE. With 4 bases clipped from V and 0 bases from J, the junction kept 8 bases outside the gene matches. The CDR3 runs to 16 residues. Sequencing was performed on peripheral blood. The receptor was isolated from a woman between 65 and 79 years old with acute or convalescent COVID-19. This sequence joins TRBV9 and TRBJ2-3; 7 bases align to TRBD2. For the CDR3, the DNA is TGTGCCAGCAGCACTCAAGCGGGGACTAGCACAGATACGCAGTATTTT. The encoded protein is CASSTQAGTSTDTQYF.